Listed below are T cell receptor beta chains from one sample, sequenced in a study of shared clonotypes between healthy human individuals. Using immunoSEQ multiplex PCR, the repertoire was profiled, and TCRdb retains in-frame clones only, with some absent. The sample lists 2,100,000 or so clones, approximately 94% seen once, with 0.13% in the top ten. Input material: naive CD4+ T cells sorted from blood. The origin of the receptors is a man between 18 and 29 years old in good health. CDR3s include the opening cysteine and the closing phenylalanine or tryptophan. Each record gives: clone size, D gene, V gene, J gene, CDR3 protein, CDR3 DNA. The D gene is left open where the match is weak. Only some rows state a clone size, as once, few, many or a class for expanded clones.

clone size: .
D gene: .
V gene: TRBV7-9
J gene: TRBJ2-4
CDR3 protein: CASSLTGTKNIQYF
CDR3 DNA: TGTGCCAGCAGCTTAACAGGGACAAAAAACATTCAGTACTTC

clone size: .
D gene: TRBD1
V gene: TRBV7-8
J gene: TRBJ1-5
CDR3 protein: CASSLGGQGNQPQHF
CDR3 DNA: TGTGCCAGCAGCTTAGGTGGACAGGGCAATCAGCCCCAGCATTTT

clone size: .
D gene: TRBD2
V gene: TRBV7-6
J gene: TRBJ2-5
CDR3 protein: CASSSGLDGETQYF
CDR3 DNA: TGTGCCAGCAGCTCGGGACTAGATGGGGAGACCCAGTACTTC

clone size: .
D gene: .
V gene: TRBV6-6
J gene: TRBJ2-5
CDR3 protein: CASSYGAGETQYF
CDR3 DNA: TGTGCCAGCAGTTACGGGGCCGGAGAGACCCAGTACTTC

clone size: .
D gene: TRBD1
V gene: TRBV30
J gene: TRBJ2-5
CDR3 protein: CAWTGDRGVKETQYF
CDR3 DNA: TGTGCCTGGACCGGGGACAGGGGAGTAAAAGAGACCCAGTACTTC

clone size: once
D gene: .
V gene: TRBV30
J gene: TRBJ1-6
CDR3 protein: CAWSPRGGNSPLHF
CDR3 DNA: TGTGCCTGGAGTCCCCGGGGAGGTAATTCACCCCTCCACTTT

clone size: .
D gene: .
V gene: TRBV6-6
J gene: TRBJ1-5
CDR3 protein: CASSTRRGNQPQHF
CDR3 DNA: TGTGCCAGCAGTACCCGACGGGGCAATCAGCCCCAGCATTTT

clone size: .
D gene: TRBD1
V gene: TRBV5-1
J gene: TRBJ1-2
CDR3 protein: CASSFRQGYGYTF
CDR3 DNA: TGCGCCAGCAGCTTCCGACAGGGGTATGGCTACACCTTC

clone size: .
D gene: .
V gene: TRBV5-1
J gene: TRBJ2-7
CDR3 protein: CASSFQGRTYEQYF
CDR3 DNA: TGCGCCAGCAGCTTCCAGGGGAGGACCTACGAGCAGTACTTC

clone size: .
D gene: .
V gene: TRBV10-3
J gene: TRBJ1-5
CDR3 protein: CAITAGVNQPQHF
CDR3 DNA: TGTGCCATCACCGCGGGGGTCAATCAGCCCCAGCATTTT

clone size: .
D gene: .
V gene: TRBV18
J gene: TRBJ2-5
CDR3 protein: CASSPQGPAETQYF
CDR3 DNA: TGTGCCAGCTCACCACAGGGGCCGGCAGAGACCCAGTACTTC

clone size: .
D gene: .
V gene: TRBV28
J gene: TRBJ2-5
CDR3 protein: CASSGRPWRTETQYF
CDR3 DNA: TGTGCCAGCAGTGGACGTCCTTGGCGCACGGAGACCCAGTACTTC

clone size: .
D gene: TRBD2
V gene: TRBV7-9
J gene: TRBJ2-3
CDR3 protein: CASSRAGGRNTQYF
CDR3 DNA: TGTGCCAGCAGCAGAGCGGGGGGGCGGAATACGCAGTATTTT

clone size: .
D gene: .
V gene: TRBV2
J gene: TRBJ1-5
CDR3 protein: CASSVWGKDQPQHF
CDR3 DNA: TGTGCCAGCAGTGTATGGGGGAAGGATCAGCCCCAGCATTTT

clone size: .
D gene: .
V gene: TRBV28
J gene: TRBJ1-2
CDR3 protein: CASSLVGSGRGHGYTF
CDR3 DNA: TGTGCCAGCAGTTTAGTCGGTAGCGGGAGAGGTCATGGCTACACCTTC

clone size: .
D gene: TRBD1
V gene: TRBV30
J gene: TRBJ2-7
CDR3 protein: CAHRAGGAEQYF
CDR3 DNA: TGTGCCCACAGGGCAGGGGGCGCCGAGCAGTACTTC

clone size: .
D gene: .
V gene: TRBV7-2
J gene: TRBJ2-7
CDR3 protein: CASSPLIAIPSEQYF
CDR3 DNA: TGTGCCAGCAGCCCCCTGATAGCGATTCCCTCCGAGCAGTACTTC

clone size: .
D gene: .
V gene: TRBV19
J gene: TRBJ1-2
CDR3 protein: CASSLMTGNYGYTF
CDR3 DNA: TGTGCCAGTAGTTTGATGACAGGAAACTATGGCTACACCTTC

clone size: .
D gene: TRBD2
V gene: TRBV30
J gene: TRBJ2-1
CDR3 protein: CAWSGFLGLGDYNEQFF
CDR3 DNA: TGTGCCTGGAGTGGGTTTCTGGGACTAGGGGACTACAATGAGCAGTTCTTC

clone size: .
D gene: .
V gene: TRBV5-1
J gene: TRBJ2-7
CDR3 protein: CASSLDGLLNEQYF
CDR3 DNA: TGCGCCAGCAGCTTGGACGGTTTGTTAAACGAGCAGTACTTC

clone size: .
D gene: .
V gene: TRBV30
J gene: TRBJ2-1
CDR3 protein: CAWSGLRGGEQFF
CDR3 DNA: TGTGCCTGGAGTGGGCTTCGCGGTGGTGAGCAGTTCTTC

clone size: .
D gene: TRBD2
V gene: TRBV11-2
J gene: TRBJ2-5
CDR3 protein: CASSLEVASGAKTQYF
CDR3 DNA: TGTGCCAGCAGCTTAGAGGTAGCTAGCGGGGCAAAGACCCAGTACTTC

clone size: few
D gene: .
V gene: TRBV6-1
J gene: TRBJ1-2
CDR3 protein: CASSLDGNYGYTF
CDR3 DNA: TGTGCCAGCAGTCTGGACGGTAACTATGGCTACACCTTC

clone size: few
D gene: .
V gene: TRBV7-2
J gene: TRBJ1-5
CDR3 protein: CASSAHFNQPQHF
CDR3 DNA: TGTGCCAGCAGCGCACACTTCAATCAGCCCCAGCATTTT

clone size: .
D gene: TRBD2
V gene: TRBV2
J gene: TRBJ2-1
CDR3 protein: CASRSASGGFEQFF
CDR3 DNA: TGTGCCAGCAGGAGTGCTAGCGGGGGGTTTGAGCAGTTCTTC

clone size: .
D gene: .
V gene: TRBV7-2
J gene: TRBJ1-2
CDR3 protein: CASSLGTALVPYGYTF
CDR3 DNA: TGTGCCAGCAGCTTGGGGACTGCTCTTGTTCCCTATGGCTACACCTTC

clone size: .
D gene: .
V gene: TRBV6-1
J gene: TRBJ2-2
CDR3 protein: CASSDVTGFAGELFF
CDR3 DNA: TGTGCCAGCAGTGATGTAACAGGGTTCGCCGGGGAGCTGTTTTTT

clone size: .
D gene: .
V gene: TRBV27
J gene: TRBJ1-5
CDR3 protein: CASSLLVWSSNQPQHF
CDR3 DNA: TGTGCCAGCAGTTTACTCGTTTGGAGTAGCAATCAGCCCCAGCATTTT

clone size: .
D gene: TRBD1
V gene: TRBV7-2
J gene: TRBJ2-2
CDR3 protein: CASSLTGGSNTGELFF
CDR3 DNA: TGTGCCAGCAGCCTAACAGGGGGGTCGAACACCGGGGAGCTGTTTTTT

clone size: .
D gene: .
V gene: TRBV9
J gene: TRBJ2-7
CDR3 protein: CASSVDLGSYEQYF
CDR3 DNA: TGTGCCAGCAGCGTAGATTTGGGTTCCTACGAGCAGTACTTC

clone size: .
D gene: TRBD2
V gene: TRBV29-1
J gene: TRBJ2-5
CDR3 protein: CSVEAGGIQETQYF
CDR3 DNA: TGCAGCGTCGAAGCGGGGGGCATACAAGAGACCCAGTACTTC

clone size: .
D gene: TRBD1
V gene: TRBV28
J gene: TRBJ1-2
CDR3 protein: CASRRDRGGSYYGYTF
CDR3 DNA: TGTGCCAGCCGCCGGGACAGGGGAGGGTCATACTATGGCTACACCTTC

clone size: .
D gene: .
V gene: TRBV11-2
J gene: TRBJ2-7
CDR3 protein: CASSPGAGNEQYF
CDR3 DNA: TGTGCCAGCAGCCCAGGGGCGGGGAACGAGCAGTACTTC

clone size: .
D gene: TRBD2
V gene: TRBV7-2
J gene: TRBJ2-7
CDR3 protein: CASSPSGVSSYEQYF
CDR3 DNA: TGTGCCAGCAGTCCCAGCGGGGTAAGCTCCTACGAGCAGTACTTC

clone size: once
D gene: .
V gene: TRBV7-2
J gene: TRBJ2-2
CDR3 protein: CASSFLENTGELFF
CDR3 DNA: TGTGCCAGCAGCTTCCTGGAGAACACCGGGGAGCTGTTTTTT

clone size: .
D gene: .
V gene: TRBV19
J gene: TRBJ1-5
CDR3 protein: CASTGRTSNQPQHF
CDR3 DNA: TGTGCCAGTACGGGCCGGACAAGCAATCAGCCCCAGCATTTT

clone size: .
D gene: .
V gene: TRBV10-1
J gene: TRBJ2-2
CDR3 protein: CASSESETRGELFF
CDR3 DNA: TGCGCCAGCAGTGAGTCGGAAACTAGAGGGGAGCTGTTTTTT

clone size: .
D gene: .
V gene: TRBV2
J gene: TRBJ1-5
CDR3 protein: CASSDFGQPQHF
CDR3 DNA: TGTGCCAGCAGTGACTTTGGTCAGCCCCAGCATTTT

clone size: .
D gene: .
V gene: TRBV6-6
J gene: TRBJ2-7
CDR3 protein: CASTRGTGGTYEQYF
CDR3 DNA: TGTGCCAGCACCAGAGGGACCGGAGGTACCTACGAGCAGTACTTC